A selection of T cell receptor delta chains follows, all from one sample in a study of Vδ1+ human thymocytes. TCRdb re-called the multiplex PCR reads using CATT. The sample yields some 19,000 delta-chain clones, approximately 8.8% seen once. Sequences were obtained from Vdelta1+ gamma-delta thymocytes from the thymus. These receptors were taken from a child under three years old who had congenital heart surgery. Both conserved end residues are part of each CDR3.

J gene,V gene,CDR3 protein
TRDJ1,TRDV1,CALGNRTTSRYGRGKLIF
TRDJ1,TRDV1,CALGERQRGVLGDTPYTDKLIF
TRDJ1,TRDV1,CALGEYSSSGGSPYTDKLIF
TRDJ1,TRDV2,CACDTDYTDKLIF
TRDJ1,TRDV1,CALTPFVGDKLIF
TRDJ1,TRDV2,CACDTPTLLGDTRYTDKLIF
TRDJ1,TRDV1,CALGAALLSTGGSYTDKLIF
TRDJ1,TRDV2,CACAAVPDKLIF
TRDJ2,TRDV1,CALGELGDTAQLFF
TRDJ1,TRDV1,CALGDTLRLLGDTWGTDKLIF
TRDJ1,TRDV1,CALGEGPRSWGTVTDKLIF
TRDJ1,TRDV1,CALGETILVDWGIQTDKLIF
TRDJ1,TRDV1,CALGSQGSLGDNGDKLIF
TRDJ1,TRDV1,CALGEMGFPSRTGGYEPSKGDKLIF
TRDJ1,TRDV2,CACETGGHGYTDKLIF
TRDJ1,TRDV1,CALGRLREGGIRADKLIF
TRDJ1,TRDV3,CASPSSYGTGGCGRLIF
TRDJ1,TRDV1,CALGEIPSTGGYLYTDKLIF
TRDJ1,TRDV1,CALGAPYEPYLGDSYTDKLIF
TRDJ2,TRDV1,CALGELGYWGILTAQLFF
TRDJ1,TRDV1,CALGPLTTGGLYTDKLIF
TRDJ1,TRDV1,CALGEPPAFPHTGGSEDKLIF
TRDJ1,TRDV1,CALGGHFLRGSKLIF
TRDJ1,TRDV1,CALGELRLLGGSYTDKLIF
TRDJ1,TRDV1,CALGEGVWNTDKLIF
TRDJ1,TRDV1,CALGELERTVLYWGIHNKLIF
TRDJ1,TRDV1,CALGELRGNTDKLIF
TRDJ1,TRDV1,CALGENLRYWVYTDKLIF
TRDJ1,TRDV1,CALGERQGRTVWTKVLTDKLIF
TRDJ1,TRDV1,CALGNGGPYTDKLIF
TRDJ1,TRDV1,CALGERGYFHPRPFSTDKLIF
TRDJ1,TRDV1,CALGELPPTLGDTATDKLIF
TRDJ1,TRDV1,CALGNQVVDYWGILRLNTDKLIF
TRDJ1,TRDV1,CALGELLLGDTRSLIF
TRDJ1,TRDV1,CALGETYWGILRGTDKLIF
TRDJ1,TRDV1,CALGDGSRLCTDKLIF
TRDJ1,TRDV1,CALGGCSFTTGGYVDKLIF
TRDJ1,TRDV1,CALGDLRGPSQPYWGIRGTDKLIF
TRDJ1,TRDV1,CALGLPGDKLIF
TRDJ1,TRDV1,CALGDRTRITGFSPGTDKLIF
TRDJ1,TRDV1,CALGEPAFLRVLGAYTDKLIF
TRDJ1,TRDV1,CALGELLDEDRRGADKLIF
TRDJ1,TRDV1,CALGGASCAYTDKLIF
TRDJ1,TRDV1,CALGEPILLPEGKLIF
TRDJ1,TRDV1,CALGEPHVATGGYYVIDKLIF
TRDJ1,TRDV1,CALGERWFSALGDTRYTDKLIF
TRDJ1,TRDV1,CALGELVQGDTDKLIF
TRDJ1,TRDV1,CALGAVLGELSDTDKLIF
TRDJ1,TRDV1,CALVNEAFLPLGMVSTDKLIF
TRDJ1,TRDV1,CALGEPGTDKLIF
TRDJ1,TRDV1,CALGELLRSLGVPDKLIF
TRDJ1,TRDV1,CALGEMGIGRDWGPPYTDKLIF
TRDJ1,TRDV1,CALGSGGYTDKLIF
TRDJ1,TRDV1,CALGEGPLRVYDTDKLIF
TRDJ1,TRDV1,CALGGPSCPLGDPRSQTSYTDKLIF